The 30 T cell receptor beta chains presented below share a single source sample, sequenced in a study of blood T cells in healthy people across ages. With a J-beta primer mix and a sample-barcoded 5' primer, a second PCR ran about 7 to 12 cycles. TCRdb fed the 5' RACE reads into MiXCR, producing one record per CDR3 protein. The sample includes about 800,000 distinct CDR3 sequences, about 25% of them seen just once. These data were also filed under a second study, of T cells of mothers and their children.

What was sequenced was blood. All receptors come from a boy aged 10-17 years in good health.

The chain recombines TRBV28 with TRBJ2-4; a weak D match, TRBD2 (5 bases). Germline assignment: CDR1 MDHEN and CDR2 SYDVKM. The germline V and J ends were trimmed by 5 bases and 2 bases, with 13 bases remaining between them. The CDR3 has 15 amino acids. The CDR3 nucleotides are TGTGCCAGCAGTCCGGCACTAGGTCCCAAAAACATTCAGTACTTC. This translates into CASSPALGPKNIQYF.

This clonotype came up a few times. The chain recombines TRBV12-3 or TRBV12-4 with TRBJ1-5, with D possibly matching TRBD1 (5 bases). The CDR3 is 13 amino acids. With 7 bases removed from V and 4 bases from J, the gap between germline ends came to 11 bases. This CDR3 reads CASTLEGNQPQHF. As DNA, the CDR3 is TGTGCCAGCACGCTCGAGGGGAATCAGCCCCAGCATTTT.

This clonotype was seen more than once but under ten times. Compared with germline, one end of the junction differs, possibly owing to a read error. The V and J genes are TRBV18 and TRBJ1-1, with 8 bases that match TRBD1. The CDR3 has 17 amino acids. Looked up from germline, CDR1 is KGHSH and CDR2 is LQKENI. The CDR3 DNA reads TGTGCCAGCTCCCGGATAGAAGGACAGGGAGGGAGAACTGAAACTTTCTTT. Its protein is CASSRIEGQGGRTETFF.

This clonotype has more than one count but fewer than ten. The rearrangement links TRBV14 to TRBJ2-5, with a possible D match to TRBD1 (5 bases). Germline V gives CDR1 SGHDN, CDR2 FVKESK. Deletions cut 3 bases from V and 5 bases from J, with 10 bases between. The CDR3 runs to 13 residues. The DNA for the CDR3 is TGTGCCAGCAGCCAGACAGAAAGGGAGACCCAGTACTTC. Amino acids: CASSQTERETQYF.

This clonotype was counted between two and nine times. V gene TRBV6-2 or TRBV6-3 combines with J gene TRBJ2-5; maybe TRBD1 (7 bases). The CDR3 runs to 14 residues. V lost 5 bases and J 2 bases, leaving 12 bases between the germline ends. Per germline, CDR1 MNHEY and CDR2 SVGEGT. The DNA for the CDR3 is TGTGCCAGCAGTCTACAGGGGACTCAAGAGACCCAGTACTTC. As protein: CASSLQGTQETQYF.

This clonotype has a handful of counts. V is TRBV27 and J is TRBJ1-5; the D gene is possibly TRBD1 (6 bases). Germline values: CDR1 MNHEY, CDR2 SMNVEV (reference sequence). V shed 0 bases and J shed 6 bases, with 12 bases lying between them. The CDR3 length is 15 residues. The chain's CDR3 is CASSLSQGPGQPQHF. The CDR3 DNA follows: TGTGCCAGCAGTTTATCCCAGGGGCCCGGTCAGCCCCAGCATTTT.

The CDR3 here is CSASPGQGGNTIYF. Written as DNA, the CDR3 is TGCAGTGCTAGCCCGGGACAGGGGGGAAACACCATATATTTT. V and J are TRBV20-1 and TRBJ1-3, with TRBD1 matching 10 bases. The germline CDR1 and CDR2 sequences are DFQATT and SNEGSKA (reference sequence). V lost 3 bases and J lost 4; bases outside the gene matches: 3. CDR3 length equals 14 residues.

V is TRBV7-2 and J is TRBJ2-3; TRBD1 or TRBD2 may be the D gene (5 bases each). The CDR3 has 16 residues. V gave up 5 bases and J gave up 1 base, with 16 bases separating them. Germline CDR1 and CDR2: SGHTA and FQGNSA. The CDR3 region has the DNA TGTGCCAGCAGCCCCGGAGAGGGGTGGGGCACAGATACGCAGTATTTT. Amino acid sequence: CASSPGEGWGTDTQYF.

This chain links TRBV9 with TRBJ1-6, with TRBD1 identical over 8 bases. This CDR3 contains 16 residues. Per the germline V gene, CDR1 is SGDLS and CDR2 is YYNGEE. V lost 4 bases to trimming and J lost 7 bases; unmatched junction nucleotides: 10. The CDR3 sequence: CASSPTQGALNSPLHF. In DNA form, the CDR3 reads TGTGCCAGCAGCCCCACCCAGGGGGCATTGAATTCACCCCTCCACTTT.

This sequence joins TRBV20-1 and TRBJ2-3; no reliable D call. The V end was cut by 4 bases, the J end by 0 bases, with 11 bases between. The CDR3 covers 14 residues. In germline, CDR1 is DFQATT, CDR2 SNEGSKA (reference sequence). The CDR3 is CSAMLWRSTDTQYF. The CDR3 DNA sequence: TGCAGTGCTATGTTGTGGCGGAGCACAGATACGCAGTATTTT.

J is TRBJ2-1 and V is TRBV29-1; tentatively, D is TRBD2 (6 bases). The CDR3 extends over 15 amino acids. Trimming stripped 4 bases from V and 3 bases from J, with 16 bases between. The germline CDR1 and CDR2 sequences are SQVTM and ANQGSEA. The chain's CDR3 is CSVVGGFGDYNEQFF. Here the CDR3 DNA reads TGCAGCGTTGTAGGAGGGTTCGGGGACTACAATGAGCAGTTCTTC.

This clonotype has just a few counts. No DNA is shown, since the ends of the CDR3 on it are uncertain; the CDR3 is the one TCRdb lists. This sequence joins TRBV12-3 or TRBV12-4 and TRBJ2-1. The length of the CDR3 is 14 amino acids, counting both ends. The chain's CDR3 is CASILGPIANEQFF.

The chain combines TRBV24-1 with TRBJ1-4; unclear D gene. Deletions cut 0 bases from V and 2 bases from J, with 9 bases between. The CDR3 is 16 amino acids. Germline V gene sequence: CDR1 KGHDR, CDR2 SFDVKD. The CDR3 spells CATSDLLQPTNEKLFF. The CDR3 bases are TGTGCCACCAGTGATTTGCTGCAACCTACTAATGAAAAACTGTTTTTT.

J is TRBJ1-1 and V is TRBV5-1; D is possibly TRBD1 (6 bases). The V end was cut by 2 bases, the J end by 1 base, with 9 bases between. This CDR3 has 14 residues. Looked up from germline, CDR1 is SGHRS and CDR2 is YFSETQ. The CDR3 bases are TGCGCCAGCAGCTTTTACAGGGAGAACACTGAAGCTTTCTTT. This codes for CASSFYRENTEAFF.

As regards this clonotype: One end of the junction is discordant with germline, which a read error may explain. The rearrangement links TRBV12-3 or TRBV12-4 to TRBJ2-1; tentative D call: TRBD2 (5 bases). The DNA end lines up better with TRBJ2-7; the J call may be wrong. The CDR3 covers 13 residues. CDR3 amino acids: CAGSLATHYEQYF. The CDR3 coding sequence is TGTGCCGGCAGTTTAGCGACCCACTACGAGCAGTACTTC.

The rearrangement links TRBV20-1 to TRBJ1-5; 7 nucleotides agree with TRBD1. The CDR3 consists of 13 residues. Trimming removed 5 bases from V and 5 bases from J; junction bases left unmatched: 6. From germline, CDR1 is DFQATT and CDR2 SNEGSKA (reference sequence). CDR3 sequence reads: CSAPGQTDQPQHF. DNA of the CDR3: TGCAGTGCTCCGGGACAGACGGATCAGCCCCAGCATTTT.

This clonotype has just a few counts. V is TRBV20-1 and J is TRBJ1-5; 7 nucleotides line up with TRBD1. The J segment lost 3 bases and the V segment lost 5 bases, leaving 10 bases of the junction unmatched. This CDR3 has 15 residues. Germline V gene data show CDR1 as DFQATT and CDR2 as SNEGSKA (reference sequence). The CDR3 DNA reads as TGCAGTGCTTTGACAGGGTCAGGGGCCAATCAGCCCCAGCATTTT. It encodes CSALTGSGANQPQHF.

This clonotype was seen more than once but under ten times. The chain employs TRBV4-1 and TRBJ2-7; 14 positions match TRBD2. J was trimmed by 0 bases and V by 1 base; bases with no gene match: 5. This CDR3 contains 18 residues. Germline V gives CDR1 MGHRA, CDR2 YSYEKL. The CDR3 DNA follows: TGCGCCAGCAGCCAAGGACTAGCGGGAGGGTTTAGCTCCTACGAGCAGTACTTC. It yields the protein CASSQGLAGGFSSYEQYF.

There are many counts of this clonotype. V gene TRBV4-3 combines with J gene TRBJ2-5; 8 bases agree with TRBD2. Germline V gene lookup returns CDR1 LGHNA and CDR2 YSLEER. With 4 bases clipped from V and 1 base from J, the junction kept 5 bases outside the gene matches. This CDR3 comprises 15 residues. CDR3 sequence: CASSPRGLAQETQYF. The CDR3 DNA follows: TGCGCCAGCAGCCCTCGAGGACTAGCCCAAGAGACCCAGTACTTC.

The chain uses TRBV12-3 or TRBV12-4 and TRBJ1-2; D is ambiguous. The V and J ends lost 4 bases and 7 bases respectively, with 10 bases between them. The CDR3 extends over 12 amino acids. The CDR3 nucleotides read TGTGCCAGCAGTTCCCGGGTCACTGGCTACACCTTC. The encoded protein is CASSSRVTGYTF.

The chain recombines TRBV20-1 with TRBJ1-2; D gene unclear. Trimming stripped 6 bases from V and 2 bases from J, with 7 bases between. CDR3 length equals 11 residues. Germline V CDR1 and CDR2: DFQATT, SNEGSKA (reference sequence). CDR3 bases: TGCAGTGCCCCCGAAAACTATGGCTACACCTTC. Protein: CSAPENYGYTF.

J is TRBJ1-1 and V is TRBV20-1; 7 bases line up with TRBD1. The CDR3 is 16 residues long. From germline, CDR1 is DFQATT and CDR2 SNEGSKA (reference sequence). Unmatched junction bases numbered 11, after V lost 4 bases and J lost 0 bases. In DNA, the CDR3 is TGCAGTGCTACGACAGGGCGCAGCCCCATGAACACTGAAGCTTTCTTT. Residues: CSATTGRSPMNTEAFF.

The gene calls are TRBV10-3 and TRBJ2-5; 11 nucleotides line up with TRBD2. Germline loops: CDR1 ENHRY, CDR2 SYGVKD. V lost 0 bases, J lost 4 bases, and 1 base stayed unmatched. CDR3 length equals 15 residues. CDR3 loop: CAISESGTSGETQYF. The CDR3 region has the DNA TGTGCCATCAGTGAGTCGGGGACTAGCGGAGAGACCCAGTACTTC.

The J gene is TRBJ2-5, the V gene TRBV5-5; D remains ambiguous. Trimming left V 0 bases short and J 8 bases short, with 11 bases between. This CDR3 comprises 13 residues. Germline V lookup: CDR1 SGHKS, CDR2 YYEKEE (reference sequence). CDR3 bases: TGTGCCAGCAGCTTGGATGGGATTGGAACCCAGTACTTC. This gives the protein CASSLDGIGTQYF.

This clonotype was seen a few times. The gene calls are TRBV21-1 and TRBJ1-3; TRBD1, the table's D call, was not compared with the DNA. TRBV21-1 is termed a pseudogene. The CDR3 has 14 residues. The CDR3 reads CASSSRPGGNTIYF. The CDR3 DNA reads as TGTGCCAGCAGCTCCCGCCCGGGCGGAAACACCATATATTTT.

The chain links TRBV27 to TRBJ2-1, with a weak D call TRBD2 (6 bases). This CDR3 has 15 residues. The ends were cut back, 5 bases at V and 6 bases at J, with 17 bases in the middle. Germline lookup yields CDR1 MNHEY and CDR2 SMNVEV (reference sequence). CDR3 DNA sequence: TGTGCCAGCAGTCCATACATCGGGGGACTCAATGAGCAGTTCTTC. Translated: CASSPYIGGLNEQFF.

V gene TRBV29-1 combines with J gene TRBJ1-4; 8 positions agree with TRBD1. V lost 0 bases, J lost 7 bases, and 10 bases stayed unmatched. CDR1 SQVTM and CDR2 ANQGSEA come from the germline V gene. This CDR3 has 16 residues. The CDR3 nucleotides are TGCAGCGTTGAAGATCCCCCCGGGACAGGAGGTGAAAAACTGTTTTTT. Translation: CSVEDPPGTGGEKLFF.

The chain joins TRBV6-1 to TRBJ1-4; 9 bases line up with TRBD1. The CDR3 has 17 amino acids. After removal of 6 bases from V and 0 bases from J, the junction contained 8 bases not matched to a gene. Germline V gives CDR1 MNHNS, CDR2 SASEGT. Written as DNA, the CDR3 is TGTGCCAGCAGCTTTTACAGGGGGCCTGCAACTAATGAAAAACTGTTTTTT. Its protein product is CASSFYRGPATNEKLFF.

Concerning this clonotype itself: Compared with germline, one end of the junction differs, possibly owing to a read error. This chain joins TRBV28 and TRBJ2-7; no reliable D call. Germline CDR1 reads MDHEN; CDR2 reads SYDVKM. The CDR3 totals 13 residues. The CDR3 bases are TGTACCAGCAGTACCCTGAGTCAGTACGAGCAGTACTTC. Translation: CTSSTLSQYEQYF. Complete variable domain (other parts from reference TRBV28 and TRBJ2-7): DVKVTQSSRYLVKRTGEKVFLECVQDMDHENMFWYRQDPGLGLRLIYFSYDVKMKEKGDIPEGYSVSREKKERFSLILESASTNQTSMYLCTSSTLSQYEQYFGPGTRLTVT.

The chain combines TRBV5-6 with TRBJ2-3; 7 nucleotides align to TRBD2. Germline CDR1 is SGHDT and CDR2 is YYEEEE. After removal of 7 bases from V and 4 bases from J, the junction contained 3 bases not matched to a gene. This CDR3 is built from 12 residues. The CDR3 loop reads CASGLVADTQYF. In nucleotides, the CDR3 is TGTGCCAGCGGACTAGTGGCAGATACGCAGTATTTT.